The 25 T cell receptor beta chains given below trace back to one sample, sequenced in a study of OX40 agonist ivuxolimab in advanced cancers. Profiled with immunoSEQ multiplex PCR; TCRdb holds only in-frame clones, not every one. The sample has about 61,000 clones; roughly four fifths are singletons. The starting material was CD4+ or CD8+ T cells sorted from blood, obtained in a trial of the OX40 agonist ivuxolimab. Receptors were obtained from an adult with an advanced solid tumor such as melanoma, head and neck, liver or kidney cancer.

As concerns this clone: The junction departs from germline at one end; a sequencing error may be responsible. The CDR3 spells CASSSTGSPTQYF. The CDR3 DNA reads as TGTGCCAGCAGCTCCACAGGGAGTCCTACGCAGTACTTT. This chain uses TRBV7-9 with TRBJ1-1, with D perhaps matching TRBD1 (6 bases). CDR1 is SEHNR and CDR2 is FQNEAQ in the germline V gene (reference sequence). CDR3 length equals 13 residues.

This sequence joins TRBV29-1 and TRBJ1-6; D is uncertain. The ends were cut back, 4 bases at V and 8 bases at J, with 12 bases in the middle. Germline V CDR1 and CDR2: SQVTM, ANQGSEA. The length of the CDR3 is 13 residues. The DNA for the CDR3 is TGCAGCGTTGGGGATGGTTACGATTCACCCCTCCACTTT. Its protein is CSVGDGYDSPLHF.

The genes are TRBV5-1 and TRBJ2-5; a possible D gene is TRBD2 (7 bases). V shed 0 bases and J shed 7 bases, with 10 bases lying between them. The CDR3 consists of 13 residues. Germline V lookup: CDR1 SGHRS, CDR2 YFSETQ. Here the CDR3 reads CASSLAGGRTQYF. DNA for the CDR3: TGCGCCAGCAGCTTGGCCGGGGGGCGGACCCAGTACTTC.

This clone has a handful of counts. Other DNA sequences in the sample encode the same CDR3. The gene calls are TRBV6-5 and TRBJ1-2; TRBD1 aligns across 11 bases. The CDR3 is 16 residues long. Trimming cost V 0 bases and J 2 bases; bases outside gene matches: 2. Germline V gene lookup returns CDR1 MNHEY and CDR2 SVGAGI. The CDR3 region has the DNA TGTGCCAGCAGTTACTCGAGGACAGGGGGCAACTATGGCTACACCTTC. Its translation is CASSYSRTGGNYGYTF.

This chain uses TRBV2 with TRBJ2-5, with unresolved D. V lost 2 bases, J lost 2 bases, and 15 bases lay in between. Germline V CDR1 and CDR2: SNHLY, FYNNEI. This CDR3 region has 16 residues. The CDR3 coding sequence is TGTGCCAGCAGTGAAATAACCAGGTTGGGGCAAGAGACCCAGTACTTC. Translating gives CASSEITRLGQETQYF.

This chain connects TRBV6-6 to TRBJ1-1; tentative D call: TRBD1 (6 bases). This CDR3 comprises 13 residues. V lost 5 bases to trimming and J lost 1 base, with 8 bases between them. Germline V lookup: CDR1 MNHNY, CDR2 SVGAGI (reference sequence). The CDR3 spells CASSRTANTEAFF. CDR3 in DNA: TGTGCCAGCAGTAGGACAGCGAACACTGAAGCTTTCTTT.

This chain joins TRBV28 and TRBJ1-2, with unresolved D. Germline V CDR1 and CDR2: MDHEN, SYDVKM. This CDR3 comprises 12 residues. Trimming left V 5 bases short and J 4 bases short, with 8 bases between. This CDR3 is CASSASLYGYTF. In nucleotides, the CDR3 is TGTGCCAGCAGTGCGTCCCTCTATGGCTACACCTTC.

This chain connects TRBV10-3 to TRBJ2-5; maybe TRBD2 (7 bases). CDR1 ENHRY and CDR2 SYGVKD come from the germline V gene. V lost 7 bases to trimming and J lost 5 bases, with 14 bases between them. This CDR3 spans 13 amino acids. CDR3 loop: CAITTGRGETQYF. The CDR3 nucleotides read TGTGCCATCACCACAGGGAGGGGGGAGACCCAGTACTTC.

This clone was seen more than once but under ten times. The V and J genes are TRBV7-9 and TRBJ1-2; 11 nucleotides align to TRBD1. J lost 4 bases, V lost 1 base, and 8 bases had no gene match. Looked up from germline, CDR1 is SEHNR and CDR2 is FQNEAQ (reference sequence). This CDR3 comprises 17 residues. The CDR3 loop is CASSLGGQGALGYGYTF. The CDR3, as DNA: TGTGCCAGCAGCTTAGGAGGACAGGGGGCTCTCGGCTATGGCTACACCTTC.

The genes are TRBV27 and TRBJ2-7; perhaps TRBD1 as D (5 bases). Trimming shortened V by 2 bases and J by 0 bases, and 20 bases separated the two germline ends. Germline values: CDR1 MNHEY, CDR2 SMNVEV (reference sequence). CDR3 length equals 18 residues. The CDR3 region is CASSLRGSYPDNSYEQYF. CDR3 nucleotides: TGTGCCAGCAGTTTAAGGGGCTCCTACCCCGATAACTCCTACGAGCAGTACTTC.

As DNA, the CDR3 is TGTGCCAGCAGCTCGAACCCACAGGCAACTAATGAAAAACTGTTTTTT. Protein: CASSSNPQATNEKLFF. The rearrangement uses TRBV5-4 and TRBJ1-4, with a weak D call TRBD1 (5 bases). Germline V CDR1 and CDR2: SGHNT, YYREEE (reference sequence). Trimming shortened V by 3 bases and J by 0 bases, and 12 bases separated the two germline ends. The CDR3 has 16 residues.

The chain is built from TRBV19 and TRBJ2-2, with 7 positions matching TRBD1. CDR1 is LNHDA, CDR2 SQIVND, per germline (reference sequence). CDR3 length equals 14 residues. V trimming: 9 bases; J trimming: 3 bases; junction bases outside the gene matches: 7. This CDR3 is CASSTGWDTGELFF. CDR3 coding DNA: TGTGCCAGCTCGACAGGGTGGGACACCGGGGAGCTGTTTTTT.

This clone has just a few counts. This chain uses TRBV4-1 with TRBJ1-6; D unclear. From germline, CDR1 is MGHRA and CDR2 YSYEKL. V was pared by 1 base and J by 8 bases, with 6 bases between. The CDR3 has 13 residues. CDR3 sequence: CASSQGEDSPLHF. As DNA, the CDR3 is TGCGCCAGCAGCCAAGGGGAGGATTCACCCCTCCACTTT.

The J gene is TRBJ2-2, the V gene TRBV29-1; no definite D call. V lost 3 bases and J lost 5, with 10 bases in between. CDR1 SQVTM and CDR2 ANQGSEA come from the germline V gene. The CDR3 spans 13 residues. The CDR3 reads CSVDRPATGELFF. CDR3 DNA sequence: TGCAGCGTTGATCGTCCGGCGACCGGGGAGCTGTTTTTT.

This clone was detected only a few times. The chain couples TRBV29-1 to TRBJ1-5, with D perhaps TRBD1 (6 bases). V lost 7 bases, J lost 5 bases, and 12 bases lay in between. This CDR3 is 12 amino acids long. Germline assignment: CDR1 SQVTM and CDR2 ANQGSEA. As DNA, the CDR3 is TGCAGCGCCCGGGACACTGATCAGCCCCAGCATTTT. Its protein is CSARDTDQPQHF.

The chain links TRBV18 to TRBJ2-5; 7 nucleotides align to TRBD2. The germline V gene has CDR1 KGHSH and CDR2 LQKENI. The J segment lost 1 base and the V segment lost 6 bases, leaving 8 bases of the junction unmatched. This CDR3 comprises 15 residues. The CDR3 sequence: CASSQLLAFQETQYF. The CDR3 bases are TGTGCCAGCTCGCAGTTACTAGCGTTCCAAGAGACCCAGTACTTC.

This clone was seen a single time. This sequence joins TRBV2 and TRBJ2-1; D may be TRBD1 or TRBD2 (5 bases each). Trimming stripped 8 bases from V and 5 bases from J, with 16 bases between. Germline-derived CDR1 and CDR2 are SNHLY and FYNNEI. The CDR3 spans 14 residues. The CDR3 is CASFRDLLNNEQFF. Written as DNA, the CDR3 is TGTGCCAGCTTCCGGGACCTTCTTAACAATGAGCAGTTCTTC. The full variable domain, with the rest looked up from reference TRBV2 and TRBJ2-1, is EPEVTQTPSHQVTQMGQEVILRCVPISNHLYFYWYRQILGQKVEFLVSFYNNEISEKSEIFDDQFSVERPDGSNFTLKIRSTKLEDSAMYFCASFRDLLNNEQFFGPGTRLTVL.

The chain employs TRBV5-1 and TRBJ2-5; D is possibly TRBD1 (5 bases). The CDR3 sequence is 14 residues long. V was pared by 2 bases and J by 5 bases, with 13 bases between. Per germline, CDR1 SGHRS and CDR2 YFSETQ. The CDR3 loop is CASSLGQGAETQYF. The CDR3 DNA reads as TGCGCCAGCAGCTTAGGCCAGGGTGCCGAGACCCAGTACTTC.

The chain carries TRBV6-6 and TRBJ2-5, with TRBD2 matching 7 bases. The CDR3 is made up of 14 amino acids. CDR1 and CDR2 from the germline V gene are MNHNY and SVGAGI (reference sequence). V lost 4 bases and J lost 11; bases outside the gene matches: 13. The DNA for the CDR3 is TGTGCCAGCAGTTTCGCCGGGACGGGGGGAGAGCAGTACTTC. This sequence encodes CASSFAGTGGEQYF.

The rearrangement uses TRBV7-3 and TRBJ1-3; 8 positions match TRBD1. Germline V gene data show CDR1 as SGHTA and CDR2 as FQGTGA. The length of the CDR3 is 15 residues. V trimming: 5 bases; J trimming: 4 bases; junction bases outside the gene matches: 7. The CDR3, as DNA: TGTGCCAGCAGCCCACAGGGGGGATCCGGAAACACCATATATTTT. This codes for CASSPQGGSGNTIYF.

The CDR3 bases are TGTGCCAGCAGCTCCTTGCTACCTCGCTCCGAGCAGTACTTC. Protein sequence: CASSSLLPRSEQYF. This chain links TRBV11-2 with TRBJ2-7; no firm D call. Germline CDR1 reads SGHAT; CDR2 reads FQNNGV. Trimming pared 4 bases from V and 6 bases from J, leaving 16 bases between. CDR3 size: 14 residues.

The V call is TRBV27, the J call TRBJ2-7; possibly TRBD2 for D (5 bases). The CDR3 is 14 amino acids. Trimming took 3 bases from V and 5 from J, leaving 14 bases between them. The V gene's germline CDR1 is MNHEY and CDR2 SMNVEV (reference sequence). This CDR3 is CASSLGRGWDEQYF. The DNA for the CDR3 is TGTGCCAGCAGTTTGGGGAGAGGCTGGGACGAGCAGTACTTC.

The chain combines TRBV28 with TRBJ2-1; 11 bases are a match to TRBD2. The ends lost 3 bases at V and 7 bases at J; junction bases unmatched: 2. The CDR3 has 14 amino acids. Germline V lookup: CDR1 MDHEN, CDR2 SYDVKM. The CDR3 protein is CASSLGTSGNEQFF. The DNA for the CDR3 is TGTGCCAGCAGTTTGGGGACTAGCGGAAATGAGCAGTTCTTC. Variable domain in full (rest from reference TRBV28 and TRBJ2-1): DVKVTQSSRYLVKRTGEKVFLECVQDMDHENMFWYRQDPGLGLRLIYFSYDVKMKEKGDIPEGYSVSREKKERFSLILESASTNQTSMYLCASSLGTSGNEQFFGPGTRLTVL.

The chain links TRBV4-1 to TRBJ1-4; D gene unclear. Germline CDR1 MGHRA, CDR2 YSYEKL. The V and J ends lost 0 bases and 0 bases respectively, with 5 bases between them. The CDR3 covers 15 residues. CDR3 in DNA: TGCGCCAGCAGCCAAGAAGGTGCAACTAATGAAAAACTGTTTTTT. Its translation: CASSQEGATNEKLFF.

This clone has just one count. The chain links TRBV6-5 to TRBJ2-7, with 7 bases identical to TRBD1. CDR3 size: 14 residues. Germline lookup yields CDR1 MNHEY and CDR2 SVGAGI. The V gene end was trimmed by 2 bases and the J gene end by 2 bases; junction bases not matched to a gene: 3. As DNA, the CDR3 is TGTGCCAGCAGTTACGGACAGGAGACCTACGAGCAGTACTTC. Its translation: CASSYGQETYEQYF.